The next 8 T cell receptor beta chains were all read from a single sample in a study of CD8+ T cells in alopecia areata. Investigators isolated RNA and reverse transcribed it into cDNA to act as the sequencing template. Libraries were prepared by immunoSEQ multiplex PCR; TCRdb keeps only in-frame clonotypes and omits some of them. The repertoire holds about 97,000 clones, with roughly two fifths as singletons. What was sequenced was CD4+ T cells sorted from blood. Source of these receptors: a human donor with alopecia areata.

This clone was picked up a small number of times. The CDR3 reads CASSPPSDRAQQYF. In DNA form, the CDR3 reads TGTGCCAGCTCACCACCTAGCGATCGGGCCCAGCAGTACTTC. J is TRBJ2-7 and V is TRBV18; a weak D match, TRBD2 (5 bases). The V gene's germline CDR1 is KGHSH and CDR2 LQKENI. Trimming removed 0 bases from V and 8 bases from J, with 14 bases in between. The CDR3 consists of 14 residues.

The CDR3 spells CASRDGQFYGYTF. CDR3 nucleotides: TGTGCCAGCAGGGACGGACAATTCTATGGCTACACCTTC. This chain joins TRBV7-2 and TRBJ1-2, with D possibly TRBD1 on 5 matching bases. This CDR3 spans 13 amino acids. Trimming removed 6 bases at V and 4 bases at J, with 12 bases between. The germline V gene encodes CDR1 SGHTA and CDR2 FQGNSA.

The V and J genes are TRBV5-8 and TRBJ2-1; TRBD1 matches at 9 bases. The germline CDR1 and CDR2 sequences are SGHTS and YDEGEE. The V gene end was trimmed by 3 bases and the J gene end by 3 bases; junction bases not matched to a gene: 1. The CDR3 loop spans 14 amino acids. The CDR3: CASSWGQGYNEQFF. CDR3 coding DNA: TGTGCCAGCAGCTGGGGACAGGGCTACAATGAGCAGTTCTTC. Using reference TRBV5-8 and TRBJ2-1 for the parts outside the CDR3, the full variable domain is EAGVTQSPTHLIKTRGQQATLRCSPISGHTSVYWYQQALGLGLQFLLWYDEGEERNRGNFPPRFSGRQFPNYSSELNVNALELEDSALYLCASSWGQGYNEQFFGPGTRLTVL.

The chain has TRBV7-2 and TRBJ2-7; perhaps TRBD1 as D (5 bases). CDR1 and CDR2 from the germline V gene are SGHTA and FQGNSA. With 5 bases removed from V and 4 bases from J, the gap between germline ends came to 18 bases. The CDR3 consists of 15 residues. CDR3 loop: CASSTDARVVYEQYF. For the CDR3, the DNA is TGTGCCAGCAGCACGGACGCCAGGGTAGTTTACGAGCAGTACTTC.

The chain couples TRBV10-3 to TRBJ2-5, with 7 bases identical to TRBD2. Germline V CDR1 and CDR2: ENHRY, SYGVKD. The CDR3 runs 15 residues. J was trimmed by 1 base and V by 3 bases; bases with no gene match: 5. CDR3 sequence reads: CAISDASGPQETQYF. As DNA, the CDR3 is TGTGCCATCAGTGATGCTAGCGGCCCCCAAGAGACCCAGTACTTC.

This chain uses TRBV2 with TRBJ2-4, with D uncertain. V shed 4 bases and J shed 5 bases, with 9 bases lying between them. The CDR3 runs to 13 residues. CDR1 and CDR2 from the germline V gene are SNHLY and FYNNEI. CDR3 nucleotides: TGTGCCAGCAGTGCCGGGTACGAAAACATTCAGTACTTC. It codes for CASSAGYENIQYF.

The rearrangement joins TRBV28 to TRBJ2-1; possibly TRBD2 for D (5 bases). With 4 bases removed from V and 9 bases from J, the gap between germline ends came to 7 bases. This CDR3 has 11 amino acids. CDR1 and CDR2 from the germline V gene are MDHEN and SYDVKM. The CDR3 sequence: CASSYEGEQFF. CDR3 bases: TGTGCCAGCAGTTACGAGGGTGAGCAGTTCTTC.

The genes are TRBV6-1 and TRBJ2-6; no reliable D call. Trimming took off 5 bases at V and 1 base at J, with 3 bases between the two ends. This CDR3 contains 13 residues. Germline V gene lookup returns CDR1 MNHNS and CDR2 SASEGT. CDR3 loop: CASSLSGANVLTF. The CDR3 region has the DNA TGTGCCAGCAGTTTGTCTGGGGCCAACGTCCTGACTTTC.